Listed below are T cell receptor beta chains from one sample, sequenced in a study of cytomegalovirus exposure and HLA in healthy donors. Some clones are missing from TCRdb's copy, which holds only in-frame ones; the method was immunoSEQ multiplex PCR. Of almost 85,000 clones detected, around four fifths appear once; the ten largest clones hold about 2.7%. Sequenced material: PBMCs. The receptors originated from a male donor in good health and CMV-seropositive. The CDR3 runs from the conserved cysteine through the conserved F or W. The order of the fields is V gene, D gene, J gene, clone size, CDR3 DNA, CDR3 protein. The D gene is left open where the match is weak. Clone size is stated in some rows and not others, as once, few, many or a class when expanded.

>TRBV18|NA|TRBJ2-7|NA
TGTGCCAGCTCACCTGAAACAGGGGTACTAGCCGGGGGCGAGCAGTACTTC
CASSPETGVLAGGEQYF
>TRBV28|TRBD2|TRBJ2-1|NA
TGTGCCAGCAGTTTACTAGCGGGAGGTTCCTACAATGAGCAGTTCTTC
CASSLLAGGSYNEQFF
>TRBV6-5|NA|TRBJ1-3|NA
TGTGCCAGCAGTCGGACAACTGGAAACACCATATATTTT
CASSRTTGNTIYF
>TRBV6-5|NA|TRBJ1-2|few
TGTGCCAGCAGCAAAACAGGGAACTATGGCTACACCTTC
CASSKTGNYGYTF
>TRBV7-2|TRBD2|TRBJ2-3|NA
TGTGCCAGCAGCTTAGCGGCGGGAGGGCTTGGCACAGATACGCAGTATTTT
CASSLAAGGLGTDTQYF
>TRBV5-1|TRBD1|TRBJ2-7|NA
TGCGCCAGCAGCTTTGGGGACAGGGGGGGCGAGCAGTACTTC
CASSFGDRGGEQYF
>TRBV9|TRBD1|TRBJ1-4|NA
TGTGCCAGCAGCGACGGGACAGGCCCTAATGAAAAACTGTTTTTT
CASSDGTGPNEKLFF
>TRBV6-6|NA|TRBJ2-5|NA
TGTGCCAGCAGTTACTCTCAGTACCAAGAGACCCAGTACTTC
CASSYSQYQETQYF
>TRBV7-6|TRBD2|TRBJ2-1|NA
TGTGCCAGCAGCTCTCGGGCTAGCGGGAGGGGGAATGAGCAGTTCTTC
CASSSRASGRGNEQFF
>TRBV7-3|NA|TRBJ1-1|NA
TGTGCCAGCAGCTTACATCGATTCGTTTCGGGACAAACTGGGAACACTGAAGCTTTCTTT
CASSLHRFVSGQTGNTEAFF